This T cell receptor (beta chain) emerged from a study of CD8 T cells in ankylosing spondylitis. Whole-study results and caveats: Ankylosing spondylitis blood appeared to be characterized by a TCR beta motif of 7 to 9 highly homologous variants. Disease-linked clones bore a CD8+ phenotype and were relatively rare in peripheral blood.

Trimming took off 3 bases at V and 1 base at J, with 13 bases between the two ends. Germline-derived CDR1 and CDR2 are PRHDT and FYEKMQ (reference sequence). The CDR3 totals 15 residues. Generation of TCR beta libraries employed quantitative 5'-RACE incorporating molecular barcodes. TCRdb re-called the 5' RACE reads through MiXCR, storing one row per CDR3 protein. The repertoire holds some 300,000 distinct CDR3 sequences, with around 20% as singletons. Concerning this clonotype: What it binds is not known.

Material: blood, either unsorted or a sorted T cell fraction (not recorded which). The source is a female donor with ankylosing spondylitis or in good health (not recorded which). V and J are TRBV13 and TRBJ2-7, with D perhaps TRBD1 or TRBD2 (5 bases each). The CDR3 loop is CASSFRGTASYEQYF. CDR3 bases: TGTGCCAGCAGCTTCAGAGGGACGGCTTCCTACGAGCAGTACTTC.